This T cell receptor (beta chain) was found in a study of T cell responses to AZD1222 COVID-19 vaccine. The study, taken as a whole, reports: Regions 160-218 and 743-854 held dominance among vaccine-associated CD4 TCRs, which spanned spike. Spike-specific TCR breadth and depth went up after people got two AZD1222 doses.

The CDR3 contains 15 residues. V was trimmed by 4 bases and J by 1 base, leaving 12 bases between them. Germline assignment: CDR1 SGHDN and CDR2 FVKESK. This clone showed up just a few times. Antigen: not known. The data were produced by immunoSEQ multiplex PCR, yet TCRdb's version contains in-frame clones alone and is incomplete. Of just under 100,000 clones in the sample, roughly 84% were seen once. Source: peripheral blood, taken on day 0 of AZD1222 vaccination. The chain joins TRBV14 to TRBJ2-3; no clear D gene. This receptor was taken from an adult in good health. CDR3 in amino acids: CASSPLVRGTDTQYF. CDR3 sequence (DNA): TGTGCCAGCAGCCCTCTAGTTAGGGGCACAGATACGCAGTATTTT.